What follows describes a single TCR beta chain. Its specificity is unknown. The record originates from a study of siplizumab effects on memory and regulatory T cells. Findings and limits, study-wide: Major contributors to the alloresponse seemed to be naive T cells, which also appeared more diverse than memory cells. Just a small share of alloreactive clones was traced back to unstimulated subsets.

Method: immunoSEQ multiplex PCR; TCRdb's copy keeps in-frame clones and lacks some. The table has approximately 100,000 clones, just under 95% seen once; the top ten hold roughly 0.17%. V dropped 5 bases and J dropped 6 bases, with 16 bases sitting between them. CDR3 length: 14 amino acids. The germline V gene has CDR1 SGHVS and CDR2 FQNEAQ. The clonotype comes from a human donor in good health. The J gene is TRBJ1-2, the V gene TRBV7-8; maybe TRBD1 (5 bases). The sequencing sample was made of non-Treg CD4+ T cells sorted from blood. This CDR3 is CASSPRALVDGYTF. The CDR3 DNA reads TGTGCCAGCAGCCCCAGGGCCTTAGTGGATGGCTACACCTTC. The full variable domain, rest sourced from reference TRBV7-8 and TRBJ1-2, is GAGVSQSPRYKVAKRGQDVALRCDPISGHVSLFWYQQALGQGPEFLTYFQNEAQLDKSGLPSDRFFAERPEGSVSTLKIQRTQQEDSAVYLCASSPRALVDGYTFGSGTRLTVV.